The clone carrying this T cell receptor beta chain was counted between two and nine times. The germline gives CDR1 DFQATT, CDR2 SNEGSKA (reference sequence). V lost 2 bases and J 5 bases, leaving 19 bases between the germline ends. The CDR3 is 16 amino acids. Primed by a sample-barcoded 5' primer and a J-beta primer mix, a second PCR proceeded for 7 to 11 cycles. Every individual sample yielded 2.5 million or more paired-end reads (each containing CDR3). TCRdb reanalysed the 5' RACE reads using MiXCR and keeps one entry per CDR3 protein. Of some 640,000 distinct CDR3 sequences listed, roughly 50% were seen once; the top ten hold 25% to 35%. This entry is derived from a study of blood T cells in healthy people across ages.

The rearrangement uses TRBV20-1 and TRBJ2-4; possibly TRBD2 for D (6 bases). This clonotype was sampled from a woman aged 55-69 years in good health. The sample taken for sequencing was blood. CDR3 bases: TGCAGTGCTAGACCGAGACTAGTGGGGCATCAAAACATTCAGTACTTC. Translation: CSARPRLVGHQNIQYF.